A selection of T cell receptor beta chains follows, all from one sample in a study of STAT5B mutations in CD4+ large granular lymphocyte leukemia. Profiling relied on immunoSEQ multiplex PCR, and the TCRdb table lists in-frame clones only, not all of them. The sample yields roughly 29,000 clones, under 80% seen once. The specimen was CD4+ T cells from blood buffy coats. The receptor source for this set is a human donor in good health. The conserved cysteine and the conserved F or W are not part of the CDR3 here. D genes are given only for firm matches.

cdr3_length: 13; d_call: NA; v_call: TRBV7-2; cdr3_aa: ASSLEPGSNQPQH
cdr3_length: 13; d_call: NA; v_call: TRBV5-1; cdr3_aa: ASRLTPTVTDTQY
cdr3_length: 10; d_call: NA; v_call: TRBV19; cdr3_aa: ASNGGSGEQY
cdr3_length: 15; d_call: TRBD2; v_call: TRBV9; cdr3_aa: ASSARLAGTATDTQY
cdr3_length: 15; d_call: TRBD2; v_call: TRBV11-2; cdr3_aa: ASSLHGTSGASYEQY
cdr3_length: 11; d_call: NA; v_call: TRBV14; cdr3_aa: ASSQVRGYEQY
cdr3_length: 11; d_call: NA; v_call: TRBV14; cdr3_aa: ASSQGYGYGYT
cdr3_length: 11; d_call: NA; v_call: TRBV15; cdr3_aa: ATSRDPSGELF
cdr3_length: 12; d_call: TRBD1; v_call: TRBV5-4; cdr3_aa: ASSSTGGSYEQY
cdr3_length: 12; d_call: TRBD1; v_call: TRBV7-2; cdr3_aa: ASRRDSYSNEQF
cdr3_length: 10; d_call: NA; v_call: TRBV9; cdr3_aa: ASSAIVDTQY
cdr3_length: 10; d_call: NA; v_call: TRBV7-6; cdr3_aa: ASSTVLNEQF
cdr3_length: 15; d_call: TRBD1; v_call: TRBV6-1; cdr3_aa: ASSVRRQGTRWQPQH
cdr3_length: 9; d_call: NA; v_call: TRBV28; cdr3_aa: ASTIWDEQF
cdr3_length: 9; d_call: NA; v_call: TRBV20-1; cdr3_aa: SSAVKETQY
cdr3_length: 12; d_call: NA; v_call: TRBV14; cdr3_aa: ASSQVGAVNEQF
cdr3_length: 11; d_call: NA; v_call: TRBV7-8; cdr3_aa: ASSLRVNYGYT
cdr3_length: 15; d_call: TRBD2; v_call: TRBV5-4; cdr3_aa: ASSLARGGLAGGEQY
cdr3_length: 11; d_call: TRBD1; v_call: TRBV6-6; cdr3_aa: ASSDRGIYGYT
cdr3_length: 15; d_call: TRBD2; v_call: TRBV5-4; cdr3_aa: ASSVPGLAASTDTQY
cdr3_length: 13; d_call: NA; v_call: TRBV5-1; cdr3_aa: ASSERRGRADTQY
cdr3_length: 12; d_call: NA; v_call: TRBV7-9; cdr3_aa: ASSLARNTGELF
cdr3_length: 12; d_call: NA; v_call: TRBV5-6; cdr3_aa: ARGGGGRTGELF
cdr3_length: 10; d_call: NA; v_call: TRBV11-3; cdr3_aa: ASSPGGGPIY
cdr3_length: 13; d_call: TRBD1; v_call: TRBV5-6; cdr3_aa: ASSLKPGQNYEQY
cdr3_length: 14; d_call: TRBD2; v_call: TRBV7-2; cdr3_aa: ASSLGIAGGQETQY
cdr3_length: 10; d_call: NA; v_call: TRBV18; cdr3_aa: ASSPGFDRAF
cdr3_length: 13; d_call: TRBD2; v_call: TRBV2; cdr3_aa: ASSEIAGARETQY
cdr3_length: 9; d_call: NA; v_call: TRBV5-6; cdr3_aa: ASSLAHEQY
cdr3_length: 13; d_call: TRBD2; v_call: TRBV6-5; cdr3_aa: ASSQTSGGYNEQF
cdr3_length: 11; d_call: NA; v_call: TRBV27; cdr3_aa: ASSLKAATEAF
cdr3_length: 17; d_call: TRBD2; v_call: TRBV10-1; cdr3_aa: ASSGLVSGRNGAVDTQY
cdr3_length: 14; d_call: NA; v_call: TRBV5-4; cdr3_aa: ASSLLGLKNGYGYT
cdr3_length: 15; d_call: TRBD2; v_call: TRBV13; cdr3_aa: ASSLRAGGPRADTQY
cdr3_length: 12; d_call: NA; v_call: TRBV5-1; cdr3_aa: ASSLANTRETQY
cdr3_length: 9; d_call: NA; v_call: TRBV29-1; cdr3_aa: SVEGYNEQF